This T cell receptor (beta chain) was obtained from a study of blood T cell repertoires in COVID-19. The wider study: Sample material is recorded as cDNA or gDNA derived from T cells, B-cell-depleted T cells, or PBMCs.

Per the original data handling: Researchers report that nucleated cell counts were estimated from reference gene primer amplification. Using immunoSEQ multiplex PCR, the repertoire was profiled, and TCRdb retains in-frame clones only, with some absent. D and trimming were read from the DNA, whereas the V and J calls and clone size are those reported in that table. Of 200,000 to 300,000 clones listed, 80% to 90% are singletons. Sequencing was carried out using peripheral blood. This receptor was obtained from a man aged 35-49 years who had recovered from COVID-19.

CDR3 DNA: TGTGCCAGCCGGTCGAACGGGTACCAAGAGACCCAGTACTTC. Its translation is CASRSNGYQETQYF. This chain connects TRBV27 to TRBJ2-5; D is undetermined. V lost 8 bases to trimming and J lost 0 bases, with 13 bases between them. The CDR3 contains 14 residues. CDR1 MNHEY and CDR2 SMNVEV come from the germline V gene (reference sequence).